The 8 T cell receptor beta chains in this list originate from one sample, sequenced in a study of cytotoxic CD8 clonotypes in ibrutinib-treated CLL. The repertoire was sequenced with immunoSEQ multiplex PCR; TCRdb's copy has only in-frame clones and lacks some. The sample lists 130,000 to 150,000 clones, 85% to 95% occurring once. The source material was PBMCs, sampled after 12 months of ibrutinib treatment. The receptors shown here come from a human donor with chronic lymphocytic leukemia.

CDR3 DNA sequence: TGTGCCAGCAGCTTTGGGGGCACGGGCTACAATGAGCAGTTCTTC. Translation: CASSFGGTGYNEQFF. V usage is TRBV28 and J usage is TRBJ2-1; TRBD1 might be the D (6 bases). The CDR3 consists of 15 residues. V was clipped by 6 bases and J by 3 bases, with 15 bases between them. Germline values: CDR1 MDHEN, CDR2 SYDVKM.

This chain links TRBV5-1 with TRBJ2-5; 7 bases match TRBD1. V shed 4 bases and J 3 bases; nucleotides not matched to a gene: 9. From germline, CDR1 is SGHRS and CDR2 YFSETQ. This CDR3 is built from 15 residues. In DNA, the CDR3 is TGCGCCAGCAGCCCTACTAGGGGGCAGAAAGAGACCCAGTACTTC. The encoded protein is CASSPTRGQKETQYF.

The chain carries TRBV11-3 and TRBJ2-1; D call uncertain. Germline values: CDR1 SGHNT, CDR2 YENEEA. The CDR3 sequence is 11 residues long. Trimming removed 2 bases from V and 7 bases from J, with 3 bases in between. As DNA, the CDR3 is TGTGCCAGCAGCTTAAATAATGAGCAGTTCTTC. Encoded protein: CASSLNNEQFF.

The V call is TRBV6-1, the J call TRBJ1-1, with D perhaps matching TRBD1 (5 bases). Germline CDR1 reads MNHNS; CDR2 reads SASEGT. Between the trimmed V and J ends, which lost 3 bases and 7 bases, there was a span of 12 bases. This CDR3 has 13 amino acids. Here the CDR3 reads CASSEGWGSEAFF. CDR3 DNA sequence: TGTGCCAGCAGTGAGGGTTGGGGCAGTGAAGCTTTCTTT.

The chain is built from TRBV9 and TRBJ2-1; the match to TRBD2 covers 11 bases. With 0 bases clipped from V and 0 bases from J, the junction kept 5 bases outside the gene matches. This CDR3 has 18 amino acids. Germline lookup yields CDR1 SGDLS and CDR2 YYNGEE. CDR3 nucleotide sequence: TGTGCCAGCAGCGTAGAGAAAACTAGCGGGAGCTCCTACAATGAGCAGTTCTTC. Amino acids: CASSVEKTSGSSYNEQFF.

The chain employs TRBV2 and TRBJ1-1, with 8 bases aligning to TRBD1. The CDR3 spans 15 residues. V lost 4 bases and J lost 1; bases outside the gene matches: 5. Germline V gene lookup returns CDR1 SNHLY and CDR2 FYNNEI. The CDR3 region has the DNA TGTGCCAGCAGTGGACAGGGGCTGGGGAACACTGAAGCTTTCTTT. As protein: CASSGQGLGNTEAFF.

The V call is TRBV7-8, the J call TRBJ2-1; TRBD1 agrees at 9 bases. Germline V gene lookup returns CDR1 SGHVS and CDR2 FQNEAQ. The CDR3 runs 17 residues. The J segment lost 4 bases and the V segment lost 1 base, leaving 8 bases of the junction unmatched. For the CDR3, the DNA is TGTGCCAGCAGCTTAGTTTATCGGACAGGGGCTTACAATGAGCAGTTCTTC. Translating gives CASSLVYRTGAYNEQFF. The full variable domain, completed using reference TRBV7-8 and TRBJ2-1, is GAGVSQSPRYKVAKRGQDVALRCDPISGHVSLFWYQQALGQGPEFLTYFQNEAQLDKSGLPSDRFFAERPEGSVSTLKIQRTQQEDSAVYLCASSLVYRTGAYNEQFFGPGTRLTVL.

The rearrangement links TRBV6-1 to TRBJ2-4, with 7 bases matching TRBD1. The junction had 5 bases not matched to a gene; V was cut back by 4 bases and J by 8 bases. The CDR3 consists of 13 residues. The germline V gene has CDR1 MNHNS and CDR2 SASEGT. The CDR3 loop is CASSATGVDIQYF. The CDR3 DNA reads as TGTGCCAGCAGTGCTACAGGGGTAGACATTCAGTACTTC.